This T cell receptor beta chain was sequenced for a study of PD-1 blockade in classical Hodgkin lymphoma. Germline CDR1 and CDR2: SGHAT and FQNNGV. The CDR3 is 13 residues long. J lost 4 bases, V lost 4 bases, and 2 bases had no gene match. Autologous stem cell transplantation was followed by relapse in every patient, and brentuximab vedotin exposure varied. Magnetic negative selection was used to purify CD4+ T cells from thawed PBMCs. Generated by immunoSEQ multiplex PCR, the TCRdb table keeps only in-frame clones and is missing some. The data contain 10,000 to 15,000 clones, 65% to 80% of them seen just once; the ten biggest clones take up roughly 1.6%. Study-wide results and caveats: A reduction in baseline TCR diversity was reportedly seen in newly diagnosed patients relative to healthy donors. Newly diagnosed and completely responding patients shared comparable baseline diversity. What caused the repertoire differences, perhaps disease activity or prior therapy, remains undefined.

This clone occurred a few times. As yet, its antigen is unknown. The rearrangement joins TRBV11-2 to TRBJ1-2; the match to TRBD1 covers 8 bases. This TCR was recovered from a human donor with classical Hodgkin lymphoma. Sequenced material: CD4+ T cells from blood, taken at baseline. The DNA of the CDR3 is TGTGCCAGCAGCTCGACAGGGGTCTATGGCTACACCTTC. This codes for CASSSTGVYGYTF.